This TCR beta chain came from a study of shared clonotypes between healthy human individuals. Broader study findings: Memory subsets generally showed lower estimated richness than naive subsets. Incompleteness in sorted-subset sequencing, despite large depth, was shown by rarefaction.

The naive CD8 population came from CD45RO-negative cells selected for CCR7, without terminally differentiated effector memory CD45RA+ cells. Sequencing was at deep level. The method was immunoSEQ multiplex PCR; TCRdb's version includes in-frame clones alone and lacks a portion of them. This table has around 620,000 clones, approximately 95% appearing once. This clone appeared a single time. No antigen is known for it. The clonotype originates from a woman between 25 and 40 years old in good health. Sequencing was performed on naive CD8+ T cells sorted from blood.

This chain's CDR3 is CASSPSGTSRYEQYF. The CDR3 DNA follows: TGTGCCAGCAGCCCTTCCGGGACTAGCCGGTACGAGCAGTACTTC. The chain recombines TRBV5-4 with TRBJ2-7; TRBD2 aligns across 9 bases. After removal of 4 bases from V and 4 bases from J, the junction contained 9 bases not matched to a gene. This CDR3 region has 15 residues. Germline-derived CDR1 and CDR2 are SGHNT and YYREEE (reference sequence).